This T cell receptor beta chain was captured in a study of cytomegalovirus exposure and HLA in healthy donors. At the level of the study: The Caucasian-associated ancestry cluster held around 76% of 398 genotyped donors. Points from the study as a whole: Most of the CMV-associated TCR beta chains (in a later analysis) appeared to be HLA-restricted. Reportedly, diagnosis of cytomegalovirus status by the classifier showed high specificity and sensitivity. The likely explanation for a cluster of highly shared sequence variants was sequencing artifact.

V dropped 3 bases and J dropped 0; count of bases not matched to a gene: 3. This CDR3 has 15 amino acids. CDR1 is SGHRS, CDR2 YFSETQ, per germline. This clone appeared once. What it binds is unknown. With 60 Vbeta and 13 Jbeta primers, the PCR was carried out. Libraries were prepared by immunoSEQ multiplex PCR; TCRdb keeps only in-frame clonotypes and omits some of them. Here the sample spans around 150,000 clones, around three quarters being singletons. The sample consisted of PBMCs. The chain links TRBV5-1 to TRBJ2-3; TRBD1 matches at 8 bases. This receptor was identified in a man aged 35-49 years in good health and CMV-seronegative. CDR3 sequence reads: CASSSGQGSTDTQYF. CDR3 bases: TGCGCCAGCAGCTCAGGACAGGGTAGCACAGATACGCAGTATTTT.